These 16 T cell receptor beta chains came from one sample sequenced in a study of early T cells in non-severe SARS-CoV-2 infection. TCRdb processed the 5' RACE reads anew with MiXCR; each CDR3 protein has one entry. The sample has 55,000 to 80,000 distinct CDR3 sequences, roughly 9% seen once. Material: whole blood, obtained at baseline. All receptors derive from an adult who was a healthcare worker with PCR-confirmed SARS-CoV-2 infection or an uninfected control (not recorded which).

In its sample, this clonotype was seen a few times. The rearrangement uses TRBV20-1 and TRBJ1-3; TRBD1 is a possible D gene (5 bases). The CDR3 totals 14 residues. Between the trimmed V and J ends, which lost 4 bases and 0 bases, there was a span of 10 bases. Germline CDR1 and CDR2: DFQATT and SNEGSKA (reference sequence). In nucleotides, the CDR3 is TGCAGTGCTAAAGACAGCGTCTCTGGAAACACCATATATTTT. Translating gives CSAKDSVSGNTIYF.

The table lists this clonotype with many counts. The rearrangement joins TRBV20-1 to TRBJ2-7; D ambiguous. This CDR3 has 11 amino acids. With 5 bases removed from V and 0 bases from J, the gap between germline ends came to 5 bases. CDR1 DFQATT and CDR2 SNEGSKA come from the germline V gene (reference sequence). Here the CDR3 DNA reads TGCAGTGCTGCAAGCTCCTACGAGCAGTACTTC. This sequence encodes CSAASSYEQYF.

This clonotype has a count of ten or more. The chain links TRBV9 to TRBJ2-3; the match to TRBD2 covers 9 bases. Unmatched junction bases numbered 6, after V lost 0 bases and J lost 4 bases. There are 16 residues in the CDR3. Germline V lookup: CDR1 SGDLS, CDR2 YYNGEE. CDR3 in amino acids: CASSVALAGNADTQYF. The CDR3 DNA reads as TGTGCCAGCAGCGTAGCCCTAGCGGGAAATGCAGATACGCAGTATTTT.

The rearrangement uses TRBV5-1 and TRBJ2-7; 10 bases agree with TRBD2. The CDR3 is made up of 16 amino acids. V was pared by 0 bases and J by 2 bases, with 5 bases of the junction left unmatched. Germline CDR1 SGHRS, CDR2 YFSETQ. CDR3 region: CASSLAASGSTYEQYF. DNA of the CDR3: TGCGCCAGCAGCTTGGCCGCTAGCGGGAGCACCTACGAGCAGTACTTC. The full variable domain, in which reference TRBV5-1 and TRBJ2-7 provide the parts outside the CDR3, is KAGVTQTPRYLIKTRGQQVTLSCSPISGHRSVSWYQQTPGQGLQFLFEYFSETQRNKGNFPGRFSGRQFSNSRSEMNVSTLELGDSALYLCASSLAASGSTYEQYFGPGTRLTVT.

By frequency in the sample, this clonotype is medium-sized. The CDR3 is CASRLPTSGSNEQYF. CDR3 in DNA: TGTGCAAGTCGCTTACCCACTAGCGGGAGTAACGAGCAGTACTTC. The rearrangement uses TRBV12-2 and TRBJ2-7; the table's D call, TRBD2, has no DNA check behind it. TRBV12-2 is tagged as a pseudogene. This CDR3 has 15 residues.

This clonotype has at least ten counts. The gene calls are TRBV5-4 and TRBJ2-7, with TRBD1 identical over 11 bases. The CDR3 sequence is 15 residues long. With 3 bases clipped from V and 3 bases from J, the junction kept 5 bases outside the gene matches. From germline, CDR1 is SGHNT and CDR2 YYREEE (reference sequence). CDR3 loop: CASSWGTGGGYEQYF. The CDR3 DNA sequence: TGTGCCAGCAGCTGGGGGACAGGGGGTGGCTACGAGCAGTACTTC.

This chain connects TRBV6-6 to TRBJ1-5; D possibly corresponds to TRBD1 (5 bases). V was clipped by 5 bases and J by 4 bases, with 15 bases between them. The CDR3 has 15 amino acids. Germline-derived CDR1 and CDR2 are MNHNY and SVGAGI (reference sequence). CDR3 sequence (DNA): TGTGCCAGCAGTGCTCCCGGGGGGGTAAATCAGCCCCAGCATTTT. This translates into CASSAPGGVNQPQHF.

The table lists this clonotype with many counts. The chain employs TRBV7-8 and TRBJ2-7, with D tentatively TRBD1 or TRBD2 (5 bases each). Germline lookup yields CDR1 SGHVS and CDR2 FQNEAQ. CDR3 length: 15 residues. V was clipped by 8 bases and J by 0 bases, with 17 bases between them. In DNA form, the CDR3 reads TGTGCCAGCGGAAGAGGGACGGGGAGCTCCTACGAGCAGTACTTC. Its translation is CASGRGTGSSYEQYF.

This clonotype was detected a few times. The chain has TRBV9 and TRBJ2-5; tentative D call: TRBD2 (6 bases). This CDR3 comprises 13 residues. The germline gives CDR1 SGDLS, CDR2 YYNGEE. V shed 3 bases and J shed 1 base, with 7 bases lying between them. CDR3 coding DNA: TGTGCCAGCAGCGATAGCGGCCAAGAGACCCAGTACTTC. Protein product: CASSDSGQETQYF. Complete variable domain (other parts from reference TRBV9 and TRBJ2-5): DSGVTQTPKHLITATGQRVTLRCSPRSGDLSVYWYQQSLDQGLQFLIQYYNGEERAKGNILERFSAQQFPDLHSELNLSSLELGDSALYFCASSDSGQETQYFGPGTRLLVL.

The chain links TRBV11-2 to TRBJ1-1, with 10 bases that match TRBD1. The germline V gene encodes CDR1 SGHAT and CDR2 FQNNGV. This CDR3 comprises 17 residues. The V gene end was trimmed by 4 bases and the J gene end by 4 bases; junction bases not matched to a gene: 12. The CDR3 sequence is CASSSVRDRGPGTEAFF. DNA of the CDR3: TGTGCCAGCAGCTCGGTCCGGGACAGGGGTCCTGGCACTGAAGCTTTCTTT.

This clonotype was seen a few times. The chain uses TRBV3-1 and TRBJ1-3; D is possibly TRBD1 (5 bases). V was shortened by 2 bases and J by 4 bases, with 18 bases between the two germline ends. Germline-derived CDR1 and CDR2 are LGHDT and YNNKEL (reference sequence). This CDR3 comprises 17 residues. CDR3 sequence: CASSQKGTPSSGNTIYF. The CDR3 bases are TGTGCCAGCAGCCAAAAAGGGACCCCTTCATCCGGAAACACCATATATTTT.

The chain carries TRBV5-1 and TRBJ1-1; tentative D call: TRBD1 (6 bases). CDR1 and CDR2 from the germline V gene are SGHRS and YFSETQ. V was trimmed by 4 bases and J by 2 bases, leaving 15 bases between them. This CDR3 region has 15 residues. CDR3 in DNA: TGCGCCAGCAGCCTCGGTTCAGGGGCCAACACTGAAGCTTTCTTT. Translated: CASSLGSGANTEAFF. Full variable domain (outside the CDR3, taken from reference TRBV5-1 and TRBJ1-1): KAGVTQTPRYLIKTRGQQVTLSCSPISGHRSVSWYQQTPGQGLQFLFEYFSETQRNKGNFPGRFSGRQFSNSRSEMNVSTLELGDSALYLCASSLGSGANTEAFFGQGTRLTVV.

The chain carries TRBV7-3 and TRBJ2-1, with D maybe TRBD2 (5 bases). Germline CDR1 is SGHTA and CDR2 is FQGTGA. The CDR3 runs to 16 residues. Trimming removed 1 base from V and 0 bases from J, with 10 bases in between. In nucleotides, the CDR3 is TGTGCCAGCAGCTTAAAGGGCGCGGGCTCCTACAATGAGCAGTTCTTC. It translates to CASSLKGAGSYNEQFF.

This clonotype appeared a few times. The chain employs TRBV20-1 and TRBJ2-4, with TRBD2 identical over 10 bases. V was pared by 5 bases and J by 13 bases, with 8 bases of the junction left unmatched. CDR1 DFQATT and CDR2 SNEGSKA come from the germline V gene (reference sequence). The CDR3 is 12 amino acids. The CDR3 sequence is CSAGGTSDRQYF. The CDR3, as DNA: TGCAGTGCTGGGGGGACTAGCGATCGGCAGTACTTC.

This chain joins TRBV11-2 and TRBJ1-2; D gene ambiguous. The V gene lost 0 bases and the J gene lost 4 bases, with 6 bases spanning the gap. CDR3 length: 13 residues. Germline V CDR1 and CDR2: SGHAT, FQNNGV. The CDR3 bases are TGTGCCAGCAGCTTAGATTCAGGCTATGGCTACACCTTC. Protein sequence: CASSLDSGYGYTF.

The chain employs TRBV11-2 and TRBJ2-1; D perhaps matches TRBD1 (6 bases). The length of the CDR3 is 17 residues. Deletions cut 5 bases from V and 6 bases from J, with 23 bases between. The germline CDR1 and CDR2 sequences are SGHAT and FQNNGV. CDR3 loop: CASSRRLTGLEPNEQFF. The CDR3 DNA sequence: TGTGCCAGCAGCCGACGACTCACAGGGCTTGAGCCCAATGAGCAGTTCTTC.